The 26 T cell receptor beta chains in this list originate from one sample, sequenced in a study of PD-L1 blockade in urothelial cancer. Produced via immunoSEQ multiplex PCR; TCRdb's table is partial and in-frame only. The sample includes about 32,000 clones, about 89% of them seen just once. The sample consisted of PBMCs, taken around atezolizumab (anti-PD-L1) treatment. These receptors were taken from a man in his fifties or sixties with urothelial cancer.

This sequence joins TRBV19 and TRBJ1-5; D unclear. The CDR3 is 14 residues long. Trimming stripped 8 bases from V and 5 bases from J, with 16 bases between. In germline, CDR1 is LNHDA, CDR2 SQIVND (reference sequence). CDR3 residues: CASQSPSVDQPQHF. The CDR3 DNA reads as TGTGCCAGTCAATCCCCGTCGGTAGATCAGCCCCAGCATTTT.

J is TRBJ1-5 and V is TRBV27, with 12 positions matching TRBD1. The CDR3 consists of 15 residues. Germline CDR1 and CDR2: MNHEY and SMNVEV (reference sequence). V shed 5 bases and J 7 bases; nucleotides not matched to a gene: 6. This CDR3 is CASSEPGQGAQPQHF. In DNA form, the CDR3 reads TGTGCCAGCAGTGAGCCGGGACAGGGGGCGCAGCCCCAGCATTTT.

V is TRBV4-1 and J is TRBJ2-7, with 10 positions matching TRBD1. V lost 5 bases to trimming and J lost 3 bases; unmatched junction nucleotides: 4. Per the germline V gene, CDR1 is MGHRA and CDR2 is YSYEKL. The CDR3 spans 14 residues. This CDR3 reads CASSYGTGDYEQYF. In DNA form, the CDR3 reads TGCGCCAGCAGCTACGGGACAGGGGACTACGAGCAGTACTTC.

The rearrangement links TRBV5-4 to TRBJ2-1; 13 positions agree with TRBD2. The J segment lost 2 bases and the V segment lost 4 bases, leaving 9 bases of the junction unmatched. The germline gives CDR1 SGHNT, CDR2 YYREEE (reference sequence). This CDR3 region has 18 residues. CDR3 residues: CASSEGLAGIDPYNEQFF. The CDR3 nucleotides read TGTGCCAGCAGCGAGGGACTAGCGGGAATCGACCCCTACAATGAGCAGTTCTTC.

The chain uses TRBV30 and TRBJ2-1, with 7 bases that match TRBD2. The CDR3 is 13 amino acids. V shed 3 bases and J 8 bases; nucleotides not matched to a gene: 7. The germline CDR1 and CDR2 sequences are GTSNPN and SVGIG (reference sequence). The CDR3 region is CAWSGGGLYEQFF. The CDR3, as DNA: TGTGCCTGGAGCGGCGGGGGTCTCTATGAGCAGTTCTTC.

The gene calls are TRBV30 and TRBJ1-6, with a possible D match to TRBD1 (5 bases). The CDR3 extends over 15 amino acids. Germline V gene lookup returns CDR1 GTSNPN and CDR2 SVGIG (reference sequence). The V gene lost 4 bases and the J gene lost 8 bases, with 18 bases spanning the gap. Here the CDR3 reads CAWKRPGGDDSPLHF. Here the CDR3 DNA reads TGTGCCTGGAAAAGGCCAGGAGGGGACGATTCACCCCTCCACTTT.

The chain couples TRBV9 to TRBJ1-5, with no clear D. V lost 1 base to trimming and J lost 1 base, with 6 bases between them. The CDR3 is 14 amino acids. CDR1 is SGDLS and CDR2 is YYNGEE in the germline V gene. For the CDR3, the DNA is TGTGCCAGCAGCGTATCAGGAAGCAATCAGCCCCAGCATTTT. Translated: CASSVSGSNQPQHF.

The chain recombines TRBV30 with TRBJ2-1, with TRBD1 matching over 9 bases. The V gene end was trimmed by 4 bases and the J gene end by 6 bases; junction bases not matched to a gene: 4. The CDR3 spans 13 residues. From germline, CDR1 is GTSNPN and CDR2 SVGIG (reference sequence). The CDR3 region is CAWTGQGVNEQFF. In DNA form, the CDR3 reads TGTGCCTGGACGGGACAGGGTGTCAATGAGCAGTTCTTC.

The chain has TRBV5-1 and TRBJ2-1; 7 bases line up with TRBD1. V lost 5 bases, J lost 6 bases, and 5 bases stayed unmatched. The CDR3 length is 13 residues. Germline assignment: CDR1 SGHRS and CDR2 YFSETQ. The CDR3 DNA sequence: TGCGCCAGCAGTCCCGGGACAGTCAATGAGCAGTTCTTC. Its protein product is CASSPGTVNEQFF.

V usage is TRBV28 and J usage is TRBJ1-2; the D gene is possibly TRBD1 (5 bases). The CDR3 covers 12 residues. V shed 7 bases and J shed 7 bases, with 13 bases lying between them. CDR1 and CDR2 (germline): MDHEN, SYDVKM. CDR3 residues: CASTPGKSGYTF. The CDR3, as DNA: TGTGCCAGCACCCCAGGGAAGAGTGGCTACACCTTC.

The rearrangement links TRBV25-1 to TRBJ2-7, with a weak D call TRBD2 (7 bases). With 6 bases removed from V and 1 base from J, the gap between germline ends came to 13 bases. Germline V gene data show CDR1 as MGHDK and CDR2 as SYGVNS. The CDR3 runs to 14 residues. The CDR3: CASSRGGGSYEQYF. CDR3 coding DNA: TGTGCCAGCAGCCGAGGGGGAGGGTCCTACGAGCAGTACTTC.

This chain uses TRBV6-5 with TRBJ1-5, with D hard to call. Trimming removed 2 bases from V and 9 bases from J, with 8 bases in between. This CDR3 is 12 amino acids long. CDR1 and CDR2 from the germline V gene are MNHEY and SVGAGI. CDR3 sequence reads: CASSYPRGPQHF. The CDR3 DNA reads as TGTGCCAGCAGTTACCCCCGGGGGCCCCAGCATTTT.

The chain recombines TRBV10-2 with TRBJ2-7; 9 bases map to TRBD1. This CDR3 contains 16 residues. The junction had 6 bases not matched to a gene; V was cut back by 2 bases and J by 1 base. Germline assignment: CDR1 WSHSY and CDR2 SAAADI. The CDR3 sequence: CASSEPGTGRSYEQYF. DNA for the CDR3: TGCGCCAGCAGTGAGCCCGGGACAGGGAGGTCCTACGAGCAGTACTTC.

The CDR3 loop reads CASSGIAGRELFF. CDR3 bases: TGTGCCAGCAGCGGAATTGCGGGCCGGGAGCTGTTTTTT. The gene calls are TRBV7-2 and TRBJ2-2, with TRBD2 as a possible D gene (5 bases). Germline values: CDR1 SGHTA, CDR2 FQGNSA. V was cut by 5 bases and J by 9 bases, with 13 bases left in between. The CDR3 is 13 amino acids.

The rearrangement joins TRBV7-9 to TRBJ2-7; possibly TRBD1 for D (6 bases). Germline CDR1 SEHNR, CDR2 FQNEAQ (reference sequence). The CDR3 totals 17 residues. V gave up 5 bases and J gave up 3 bases, with 23 bases separating them. The CDR3 here is CASSPRVDLGAVYEQYF. DNA for the CDR3: TGTGCCAGCAGCCCCAGAGTTGATTTGGGGGCGGTCTACGAGCAGTACTTC. Together with reference TRBV7-9 and TRBJ2-7, the CDR3 gives the full variable domain: DTGVSQNPRHKITKRGQNVTFRCDPISEHNRLYWYRQTLGQGPEFLTYFQNEAQLEKSRLLSDRFSAERPKGSFSTLEIQRTEQGDSAMYLCASSPRVDLGAVYEQYFGPGTRLTVT.

Here the CDR3 DNA reads TGTGCCAGTACCATCCCAGGGAGGGGGACAGGGGGGACTGAAGCTTTCTTT. Protein product: CASTIPGRGTGGTEAFF. The chain links TRBV19 to TRBJ1-1, with 11 bases lining up with TRBD1. Germline V gene lookup returns CDR1 LNHDA and CDR2 SQIVND (reference sequence). The junction had 15 bases not matched to a gene; V was cut back by 7 bases and J by 5 bases. The CDR3 is made up of 17 amino acids.

The chain couples TRBV29-1 to TRBJ1-2, with 7 bases matching TRBD1. Trimming removed 1 base from V and 8 bases from J; junction bases left unmatched: 10. The CDR3 is made up of 14 amino acids. Germline values: CDR1 SQVTM, CDR2 ANQGSEA. CDR3 sequence: CSVEATGDDIGYTF. In nucleotides, the CDR3 is TGCAGCGTTGAAGCTACAGGGGATGATATCGGCTACACCTTC.

This chain links TRBV7-9 with TRBJ2-7; possible D gene TRBD1, 6 bases. In germline, CDR1 is SEHNR, CDR2 FQNEAQ (reference sequence). CDR3 length: 14 residues. Trimming took 5 bases from V and 3 from J, leaving 14 bases between them. In DNA, the CDR3 is TGTGCCAGCAGCCCTCAGGGGTCGGACTACGAGCAGTACTTC. It is translated as CASSPQGSDYEQYF. Combining the CDR3 with reference TRBV7-9 and TRBJ2-7 gives the whole variable domain DTGVSQNPRHKITKRGQNVTFRCDPISEHNRLYWYRQTLGQGPEFLTYFQNEAQLEKSRLLSDRFSAERPKGSFSTLEIQRTEQGDSAMYLCASSPQGSDYEQYFGPGTRLTVT.

The rearrangement joins TRBV11-2 to TRBJ2-7; 9 nucleotides line up with TRBD1. V dropped 3 bases and J dropped 3; count of bases not matched to a gene: 3. CDR3 length: 14 residues. Germline V gene sequence: CDR1 SGHAT, CDR2 FQNNGV. CDR3 coding DNA: TGTGCCAGCAGCTTCGGACAGGGGAACTACGAGCAGTACTTC. This encodes CASSFGQGNYEQYF.

The chain joins TRBV30 to TRBJ2-5; 8 bases are shared with TRBD2. CDR3 size: 13 residues. Germline trimming cut 4 bases from V and 2 bases from J; bases unmatched to any gene: 3. Germline-derived CDR1 and CDR2 are GTSNPN and SVGIG (reference sequence). CDR3 amino acids: CAWTTGGQETQYF. The CDR3 DNA follows: TGTGCCTGGACCACGGGGGGGCAAGAGACCCAGTACTTC.

J is TRBJ2-2 and V is TRBV30; D perhaps matches TRBD1 (6 bases). This CDR3 has 13 amino acids. Germline V gene sequence: CDR1 GTSNPN, CDR2 SVGIG (reference sequence). Deletions cut 4 bases from V and 6 bases from J, with 12 bases between. The CDR3 protein is CAWTIQGSGELFF. The CDR3, as DNA: TGTGCCTGGACAATACAGGGCTCCGGGGAGCTGTTTTTT.

The chain has TRBV7-8 and TRBJ2-1; perhaps TRBD1 as D (5 bases). The V gene's germline CDR1 is SGHVS and CDR2 FQNEAQ. The V and J ends lost 5 bases and 8 bases respectively, with 16 bases between them. The CDR3 is made up of 14 amino acids. The CDR3 DNA sequence: TGTGCCAGCAGCCGTAGTCTAGAAGGGGATGAGCAGTTCTTC. Translated, it gives CASSRSLEGDEQFF.

The rearrangement joins TRBV7-2 to TRBJ2-2, with D possibly being TRBD2 (6 bases). V was trimmed by 6 bases and J by 0 bases, leaving 8 bases between them. The CDR3 runs 14 residues. Germline V gives CDR1 SGHTA, CDR2 FQGNSA. CDR3 bases: TGTGCCAGCAGAGGACTAACGAACACCGGGGAGCTGTTTTTT. Protein sequence: CASRGLTNTGELFF.

Comments on this clone: This may be a read error: a much more frequent sequence differs by one nucleotide. J is TRBJ1-1 and V is TRBV6-5, with D tentatively TRBD1 (6 bases). The CDR3 has 14 residues. Per the germline V gene, CDR1 is MNHEY and CDR2 is SVGAGI. V was trimmed by 6 bases and J by 1 base, leaving 12 bases between them. This chain's CDR3 is CASSRQESNTEAFF. The DNA for the CDR3 is TGTGCCAGCAGCCGACAGGAGTCGAACACTGAAGCTTTCTTT.

For this clone: Other DNA sequences in the sample encode the same CDR3. The chain employs TRBV18 and TRBJ1-5; 8 nucleotides align to TRBD1. The CDR3 has 15 amino acids. Trimming cost V 3 bases and J 4 bases; bases outside gene matches: 5. Per the germline V gene, CDR1 is KGHSH and CDR2 is LQKENI. CDR3 protein: CASSPGTGGNQPQHF. The CDR3 DNA sequence: TGTGCCAGCTCACCCGGGACAGGCGGTAATCAGCCCCAGCATTTT.

This rearrangement joins TRBV25-1 to TRBJ2-3; TRBD2 aligns across 8 bases. The germline gives CDR1 MGHDK, CDR2 SYGVNS. J lost 9 bases, V lost 7 bases, and 12 bases had no gene match. The CDR3 spans 14 residues. The chain's CDR3 is CASTRGGPDRTQYF. As DNA, the CDR3 is TGTGCCAGCACTCGGGGGGGCCCGGATAGGACGCAGTATTTT.